This entry lists 10 T cell receptor beta chains sequenced from one sample in a study of tumor-infiltrating lymphocytes in primary liver carcinoma. A constant-region primer served to make TCR beta cDNA from about 530 ng total RNA. Three-round nested multiplex PCR performed with slightly modified ARM-PCR produced the TCR beta libraries. PCR rounds one and two used TRBV1-TRBV30 forward primers with a C-beta reverse primer for 10 cycles each. Using its own MiXCR run on the multiplex PCR reads, TCRdb lists one record per CDR3 protein. The table shows 100,000 or so distinct CDR3 sequences, with 55% to 75% occurring only once. From unsorted bulk tissue weighing roughly 17-31 mg, DNA and RNA were co-extracted. Specimen: liver tumor tissue from sampling region 5. Subset described: tumor region T5, tumor centre. These receptors were obtained from a woman aged 55 to 70 with primary liver carcinoma and hepatitis B virus infection.

This clonotype appeared a few times. One end of the junction does not line up with germline, which may come from a read error. The V gene is TRBV11-3, the J gene TRBJ2-1, with a possible D match to TRBD2 (5 bases). CDR1 SGHNT and CDR2 YENEEA come from the germline V gene. CDR3 length: 16 residues. CDR3 bases: TGTGCTAGCAGCCCGAGGGTTCGATCCTCCTACAATGAGCAGTTCTTC. This encodes CASSPRVRSSYNEQFF. Variable domain in full (rest from reference TRBV11-3 and TRBJ2-1): EAGVVQSPRYKIIEKKQPVAFWCNPISGHNTLYWYLQNLGQGPELLIRYENEEAVDDSQLPKDRFSAERLKGVDSTLKIQPAELGDSAVYLCASSPRVRSSYNEQFFGPGTRLTVL.

About this clonotype: The junction departs from the called germline gene at one end, perhaps through a read error. The J gene is TRBJ2-2, the V gene TRBV11-2; D might be TRBD1 or TRBD2, each matching 5 bases. CDR3 length: 16 residues. The V gene's germline CDR1 is SGHAT and CDR2 FQNNGV. The CDR3: CAGRDGRNTNAGELFF. Here the CDR3 DNA reads TGTGCCGGCAGGGACGGACGCAACACGAACGCCGGGGAGCTGTTTTTT.

A remark on this clonotype: A junction end diverges from the germline sequence, so it may reflect a read error. The chain carries TRBV28 and TRBJ2-1; TRBD2 matches at 9 bases. The CDR3 spans 14 residues. Germline V gene lookup returns CDR1 MDHEN and CDR2 SYDVKM. CDR3 loop: CVSRVAGAWNEQFF. CDR3 sequence (DNA): TGTGTCAGCAGGGTAGCGGGGGCCTGGAATGAGCAGTTCTTC.

This clonotype was counted a single time. Mismatch with germline at one junction end may stem from a read error. V is TRBV11-2 and J is TRBJ2-1; D is perhaps TRBD2 (6 bases). The CDR3 totals 15 residues. CDR1 is SGHAT, CDR2 FQNNGV, per germline. This CDR3 reads CASSAWTVDYNEHLF. CDR3 coding DNA: TGTGCCAGCAGTGCCTGGACGGTGGACTACAATGAGCACCTCTTC.

Note on this clonotype: Since no conserved phenylalanine or tryptophan closes the CDR3, a read error is the likely cause. The gene calls are TRBV5-1 and TRBJ1-2; D perhaps matches TRBD1 (5 bases). CDR1 and CDR2 (germline): SGHRS, YFSETQ. V lost 5 bases to trimming and J lost 4 bases, with 12 bases between them. This CDR3 region has 13 residues. The CDR3 here is CASRSGTVYGYTI. The CDR3 DNA is TGCGCCAGCAGGTCCGGGACGGTCTATGGCTACACCATC.

This clonotype occurred a few times. The V gene is TRBV7-8, the J gene TRBJ1-1; perhaps TRBD1 as D (6 bases). This CDR3 contains 15 residues. V was shortened by 3 bases and J by 5 bases, with 16 bases between the two germline ends. The germline CDR1 and CDR2 sequences are SGHVS and FQNEAQ. The CDR3 DNA sequence: TGTGCCAGCAGCTTGGGGACAAGGGGGGGGACTGAAGCTTTCTTT. It encodes CASSLGTRGGTEAFF.

Only one count was recorded for this clonotype. A read error may be the cause here, since a much bigger clone is one base away. This chain connects TRBV7-8 to TRBJ2-5, with D possibly matching TRBD2 (5 bases). This CDR3 is 12 amino acids long. Germline CDR1 and CDR2: SGHVS and FQNEAQ. The CDR3 spells CTSSLGGETQYF. The CDR3, as DNA: TGTACCAGCAGCTTAGGCGGGGAGACCCAGTACTTC.

The rearrangement uses TRBV14 and TRBJ2-1; 7 bases map to TRBD2. The germline CDR1 and CDR2 sequences are SGHDN and FVKESK. V trimming: 0 bases; J trimming: 9 bases; junction bases outside the gene matches: 11. This CDR3 is 16 amino acids long. The CDR3 loop is CASSQDFGGRAFEQFF. The CDR3 DNA reads as TGTGCCAGCAGCCAAGATTTTGGCGGGAGAGCCTTTGAGCAGTTCTTC.

The table lists this clonotype with a few counts. A much larger clone differs by one base, so this may be a read error. Since the CDR3 does not end with the conserved phenylalanine or tryptophan, this likely comes from a read error. The V call is TRBV28, the J call TRBJ2-1; D is possibly TRBD2 (6 bases). Trimming stripped 3 bases from V and 6 bases from J, with 15 bases between. Germline values: CDR1 MDHEN, CDR2 SYDVKM. The CDR3 length is 15 residues. This CDR3 is CASSLPLSGANEQFS. The CDR3 coding sequence is TGTGCCAGCAGTTTGCCACTGTCGGGAGCCAATGAGCAGTTCTCC.

This clonotype occurred a few times. The rearrangement links TRBV11-1 to TRBJ2-7; maybe TRBD1 (6 bases). V shed 5 bases and J shed 6 bases, with 20 bases lying between them. Germline V gene data show CDR1 as SGHAT and CDR2 as FQDESV (reference sequence). The CDR3 consists of 15 residues. CDR3 DNA: TGTGCCAGCAGCCATCGGACAGCTGGATTACGCGAGCAGTACTTC. Its protein product is CASSHRTAGLREQYF.